Listed below are T cell receptor beta chains from one sample, sequenced in a study of identical twins. TCRdb passed the 5' RACE reads through MiXCR, listing each CDR3 protein once. Of around 550,000 distinct CDR3 sequences listed, 12% to 15% are singletons. The sample also formed part of further work on yellow fever vaccine responses in identical twins.

Input material: CD4+ T cells sorted from blood. Source of these receptors: a woman aged 18-30 years in good health. Both conserved end residues are part of each CDR3. The D gene is left open where the match is weak. A row's size may be missing; if present it is once, few, many or a size class.

d_gene: TRBD2
j_gene: TRBJ2-1
abundance: .
v_gene: TRBV3-1
CDR3nt: TGTGCCAGCAGCCCTTCCCCGGGACTAGCGGGACTTTACAATGAGCAGTTCTTC
CDR3aa: CASSPSPGLAGLYNEQFF

d_gene: .
j_gene: TRBJ2-5
abundance: few
v_gene: TRBV24-1
CDR3nt: TGTGCCACCAGTGATCCCTCCCCCATTCAAGAGACCCAGTACTTC
CDR3aa: CATSDPSPIQETQYF

d_gene: .
j_gene: TRBJ2-2
abundance: many
v_gene: TRBV5-1
CDR3nt: TGCGCCAGCAGCTTGGCCCCAGCGAACACCGGGGAGCTGTTTTTT
CDR3aa: CASSLAPANTGELFF

d_gene: TRBD1
j_gene: TRBJ2-7
abundance: .
v_gene: TRBV2
CDR3nt: TGTGCCAGCAGAGATCCGGGACAGGTCACATACGAGCAGTACTTC
CDR3aa: CASRDPGQVTYEQYF

d_gene: .
j_gene: TRBJ2-3
abundance: .
v_gene: TRBV28
CDR3nt: TGTGCCATCCAAACAGGGACAGATACGCAGTATTTT
CDR3aa: CAIQTGTDTQYF

d_gene: .
j_gene: TRBJ1-1
abundance: few
v_gene: TRBV29-1
CDR3nt: TGCAGCGTTCGGCAGGGAGTAACTGAAGCTTTCTTT
CDR3aa: CSVRQGVTEAFF

d_gene: .
j_gene: TRBJ2-3
abundance: few
v_gene: TRBV12-3/TRBV12-4
CDR3nt: TGTGCCAGCCACATGGGGACGCAGTATTTT
CDR3aa: CASHMGTQYF

d_gene: .
j_gene: TRBJ2-2
abundance: few
v_gene: TRBV5-1
CDR3nt: TGCGCCAGCAGCTTGGCCCCCGGGGCCTCGAGCACCGGGGAGCTGTTTTTT
CDR3aa: CASSLAPGASSTGELFF

d_gene: .
j_gene: TRBJ2-2
abundance: .
v_gene: TRBV10-3
CDR3nt: TGTGCCATCAGTCAGGGGTCTGTCGGGGAGCTGTTTTTT
CDR3aa: CAISQGSVGELFF

d_gene: .
j_gene: TRBJ2-2
abundance: .
v_gene: TRBV11-2
CDR3nt: TGTGCCAGCAGCCTCCCGCGAGGCGACACCGGGGAGCTGTTTTTT
CDR3aa: CASSLPRGDTGELFF

d_gene: .
j_gene: TRBJ2-2
abundance: .
v_gene: TRBV12-3/TRBV12-4
CDR3nt: TGTGCCAGCAGTCCCCGACCACCAGGGGGGGAGGGAGCGAACACCGGGGAGCTGTTTTTT
CDR3aa: CASSPRPPGGEGANTGELFF

d_gene: .
j_gene: TRBJ2-1
abundance: .
v_gene: TRBV12-3/TRBV12-4
CDR3nt: TGTGCCAGCCGCCTGAGGACTACCAATGAGCAGTTCTTC
CDR3aa: CASRLRTTNEQFF

d_gene: TRBD1
j_gene: TRBJ2-1
abundance: few
v_gene: TRBV11-3
CDR3nt: TGTGCCAGCAGCTTCGGCGGGACAGGGGGCGATGAGCAGTTCTTC
CDR3aa: CASSFGGTGGDEQFF

d_gene: TRBD1
j_gene: TRBJ2-7
abundance: few
v_gene: TRBV6-1
CDR3nt: TGTGCCAGCAGCCTGCGGGACAGGGGGGTGTACGAGCAGTACTTC
CDR3aa: CASSLRDRGVYEQYF

d_gene: .
j_gene: TRBJ2-5
abundance: few
v_gene: TRBV7-8
CDR3nt: TGTGCCAGCAGCTTAAGGGACGACGTCGGTAGGCAGACCCAGTACTTC
CDR3aa: CASSLRDDVGRQTQYF

d_gene: TRBD2
j_gene: TRBJ2-3
abundance: .
v_gene: TRBV12-3/TRBV12-4
CDR3nt: TGTGCCTTCTGTGTACCCACCGGGACTAGCGGGAGTGCAGATACGCAGTATTTT
CDR3aa: CAFCVPTGTSGSADTQYF

d_gene: .
j_gene: TRBJ1-6
abundance: once
v_gene: TRBV27
CDR3nt: TGTGCCAGCAGTTTGGCCTCGGCAGGTTATAATTCACCCCTCCACTTT
CDR3aa: CASSLASAGYNSPLHF

d_gene: TRBD1
j_gene: TRBJ2-4
abundance: .
v_gene: TRBV5-1
CDR3nt: TGCGCCAGCAGCTCAGACAGGGTGGATGACATTCAGTACTTC
CDR3aa: CASSSDRVDDIQYF

d_gene: .
j_gene: TRBJ1-4
abundance: .
v_gene: TRBV4-1
CDR3nt: TGCGCCAGCAGCCCCGGGGTGTGGCAAACTAATGAAAAACTGTTTTTT
CDR3aa: CASSPGVWQTNEKLFF

d_gene: .
j_gene: TRBJ2-2
abundance: few
v_gene: TRBV10-3
CDR3nt: TGTGCCACCAGTGAAAGGAACACCGGGGAGCTGTTTTTT
CDR3aa: CATSERNTGELFF

d_gene: TRBD2
j_gene: TRBJ2-4
abundance: .
v_gene: TRBV10-2
CDR3nt: TGCGCCAGCAGTGGCGGGGGGCTAGCCAAAAACATTCAGTACTTC
CDR3aa: CASSGGGLAKNIQYF

d_gene: .
j_gene: TRBJ2-3
abundance: few
v_gene: TRBV28
CDR3nt: TGTGCCAGCAGTTTAGACCGCCGGTGGCTCAGCACAGATACGCAGTATTTT
CDR3aa: CASSLDRRWLSTDTQYF

d_gene: TRBD1
j_gene: TRBJ2-7
abundance: many
v_gene: TRBV25-1
CDR3nt: TGTGCCAGCAGTGGGGGGGGGACAGGGACCTACGAGCAGTACTTC
CDR3aa: CASSGGGTGTYEQYF

d_gene: TRBD1
j_gene: TRBJ2-5
abundance: .
v_gene: TRBV20-1
CDR3nt: TGCAGTGCACCGGACAGGGGGCGCCTAGAGACCCAGTACTTC
CDR3aa: CSAPDRGRLETQYF

d_gene: .
j_gene: TRBJ2-7
abundance: .
v_gene: TRBV20-1
CDR3nt: TGCAGTGCAACCCGGGCGACGAGCTCCTACGAGCAGTACTTC
CDR3aa: CSATRATSSYEQYF

d_gene: .
j_gene: TRBJ2-5
abundance: many
v_gene: TRBV3-1
CDR3nt: TGTGCCAGCAGCCAATTCGACGGGGGCCCCCAAGAGACCCAGTACTTC
CDR3aa: CASSQFDGGPQETQYF

d_gene: .
j_gene: TRBJ2-3
abundance: few
v_gene: TRBV23-1
CDR3nt: TGCGCCAGCAATCTTCGCCGGAATACGCAGTATTTT
CDR3aa: CASNLRRNTQYF

d_gene: TRBD1
j_gene: TRBJ2-5
abundance: many
v_gene: TRBV13
CDR3nt: TGTGCCAGCAGCTCGGACAGGGAGGAGACCCAGTACTTC
CDR3aa: CASSSDREETQYF

d_gene: TRBD1
j_gene: TRBJ2-7
abundance: .
v_gene: TRBV12-3/TRBV12-4
CDR3nt: TGTGCCAGCAGCCCCATTGGGACAGGGGGGAATAGGCAGTACTTC
CDR3aa: CASSPIGTGGNRQYF

d_gene: .
j_gene: TRBJ1-1
abundance: few
v_gene: TRBV12-3/TRBV12-4
CDR3nt: TGTGCCAGCAGTCTACAGTACACTGAAGCTTTCTTT
CDR3aa: CASSLQYTEAFF

d_gene: .
j_gene: TRBJ1-2
abundance: .
v_gene: TRBV6-5
CDR3nt: TGTGCCAGCGGGGCAGCTACCTATGGCTACACCTTC
CDR3aa: CASGAATYGYTF

d_gene: TRBD2
j_gene: TRBJ2-4
abundance: .
v_gene: TRBV12-3/TRBV12-4
CDR3nt: TGTGCCAGCAGCCTGGGGGGAGGGCGGGCCAAAAACATTCAGTACTTC
CDR3aa: CASSLGGGRAKNIQYF

d_gene: .
j_gene: TRBJ1-2
abundance: few
v_gene: TRBV5-1
CDR3nt: TGCGCCAGCAGCCGAGGGGATCTTGGCTACACCTTC
CDR3aa: CASSRGDLGYTF

d_gene: .
j_gene: TRBJ2-2
abundance: .
v_gene: TRBV24-1
CDR3nt: TGTGCCACCAGTGATTTTTCACTCGAGAACACCGGGGAGCTGTTTTTT
CDR3aa: CATSDFSLENTGELFF

d_gene: .
j_gene: TRBJ2-3
abundance: many
v_gene: TRBV12-3/TRBV12-4
CDR3nt: TGTGCCAGCAGTTTATGGGACAACACAGATACGCAGTATTTT
CDR3aa: CASSLWDNTDTQYF

d_gene: TRBD2
j_gene: TRBJ2-1
abundance: few
v_gene: TRBV19
CDR3nt: TGTGCCAGTAGTATAAGGACTAGCGGGTCTTACAATGAGCAGTTCTTC
CDR3aa: CASSIRTSGSYNEQFF

d_gene: .
j_gene: TRBJ2-5
abundance: few
v_gene: TRBV5-1
CDR3nt: TGCGCCAGCAGCCCACTGGGGGTCCAAGAGACCCAGTACTTC
CDR3aa: CASSPLGVQETQYF

d_gene: .
j_gene: TRBJ2-1
abundance: few
v_gene: TRBV20-1
CDR3nt: TGCAGTGCTAGGGACAAGAATGAGCAGTTCTTC
CDR3aa: CSARDKNEQFF

d_gene: .
j_gene: TRBJ1-4
abundance: many
v_gene: TRBV29-1
CDR3nt: TGCAGCGTTGCGACTAATGAAAAACTGTTTTTT
CDR3aa: CSVATNEKLFF

d_gene: TRBD1
j_gene: TRBJ2-1
abundance: .
v_gene: TRBV5-1
CDR3nt: TGCGCCAGCAGCTTGGCCTTAAAACAGGGGAACAATGAGCAGTTCTTC
CDR3aa: CASSLALKQGNNEQFF

d_gene: TRBD2
j_gene: TRBJ2-5
abundance: few
v_gene: TRBV27
CDR3nt: TGTGCCAGCAGTAGCTGGACTAGCTCAGAGACCCAGTACTTC
CDR3aa: CASSSWTSSETQYF

d_gene: TRBD1
j_gene: TRBJ2-3
abundance: .
v_gene: TRBV10-3
CDR3nt: TGTGCCATCATGAGGACAGGGGGCACAGATACGCAGTATTTT
CDR3aa: CAIMRTGGTDTQYF

d_gene: TRBD2
j_gene: TRBJ2-1
abundance: .
v_gene: TRBV7-2
CDR3nt: TGTGCCAGCAGCTTAGTTCCCGGGAGGGAAGACAATGAGCAGTTCTTC
CDR3aa: CASSLVPGREDNEQFF

d_gene: .
j_gene: TRBJ2-1
abundance: .
v_gene: TRBV12-3/TRBV12-4
CDR3nt: TGTGCCAGCATCCCCGGGGCTGGGGAACAGTTCTTC
CDR3aa: CASIPGAGEQFF

d_gene: TRBD1
j_gene: TRBJ1-1
abundance: few
v_gene: TRBV7-9
CDR3nt: TGTGCCAGCAGGGCCGGGACAGGCCCGAACACTGAAGCTTTCTTT
CDR3aa: CASRAGTGPNTEAFF